This entry lists 24 T cell receptor beta chains sequenced from one sample in a study of OX40 agonist ivuxolimab in advanced cancers. Profiling relied on immunoSEQ multiplex PCR, and the TCRdb table lists in-frame clones only, not all of them. The data contain around 100,000 clones, about 88% of them seen just once; the ten biggest clones take up less than 0.2%. This material consisted of CD4+ or CD8+ T cells sorted from blood, taken in a trial of the OX40 agonist ivuxolimab. These receptors all come from an adult with an advanced solid tumor such as melanoma, head and neck, liver or kidney cancer.

The gene calls are TRBV12-1 and TRBJ1-5; the DNA was not compared with TRBD1, the D call given in the table. TRBV12-1 constitutes a pseudogene. The CDR3 contains 16 residues. In DNA form, the CDR3 reads TGTGCCAGCGGGAGGAGACAGGGATTTCGCAATCAGCCCCAGCATTTT. Its protein is CASGRRQGFRNQPQHF.

The chain uses TRBV2 and TRBJ2-5, with a weak D call TRBD2 (6 bases). CDR1 SNHLY and CDR2 FYNNEI come from the germline V gene. The CDR3 has 11 amino acids. V was shortened by 6 bases and J by 4 bases, with 6 bases between the two germline ends. CDR3 nucleotide sequence: TGTGCCAGCAGGGGAGGAGAGACCCAGTACTTC. This translates into CASRGGETQYF.

In DNA, the CDR3 is TGTGCCAGCAGCGGCCTACGGGGGACGATTAAGGTAGGGGACTATGGCTACACCTTC. Translated: CASSGLRGTIKVGDYGYTF. This chain uses TRBV7-9 with TRBJ1-2; D may be TRBD1 (5 bases). The V gene's germline CDR1 is SEHNR and CDR2 FQNEAQ (reference sequence). The CDR3 has 19 residues. Trimming took 5 bases from V and 3 from J, leaving 28 bases between them.

The rearrangement joins TRBV5-1 to TRBJ1-1; D gene ambiguous. Germline V gives CDR1 SGHRS, CDR2 YFSETQ. Deletions cut 5 bases from V and 3 bases from J, with 17 bases between. The CDR3 totals 15 residues. The CDR3 sequence: CASRNVPGRDTEAFF. CDR3 nucleotide sequence: TGCGCCAGCAGAAACGTACCCGGGAGGGACACTGAAGCTTTCTTT. Full variable domain (remainder filled in from reference TRBV5-1 and TRBJ1-1): KAGVTQTPRYLIKTRGQQVTLSCSPISGHRSVSWYQQTPGQGLQFLFEYFSETQRNKGNFPGRFSGRQFSNSRSEMNVSTLELGDSALYLCASRNVPGRDTEAFFGQGTRLTVV.

This chain uses TRBV11-2 with TRBJ2-5, with 11 bases fitting TRBD2. V was pared by 6 bases and J by 4 bases, with 10 bases of the junction left unmatched. CDR1 is SGHAT and CDR2 is FQNNGV in the germline V gene. This CDR3 spans 16 amino acids. The CDR3 DNA sequence: TGTGCCAGCAGACCCGGTGTAGCGGGAGGGCGAGAGACCCAGTACTTC. It yields the protein CASRPGVAGGRETQYF.

V usage is TRBV9 and J usage is TRBJ2-6; 11 nucleotides align to TRBD1. The germline V gene encodes CDR1 SGDLS and CDR2 YYNGEE. J lost 0 bases, V lost 3 bases, and 5 bases had no gene match. The CDR3 spans 18 residues. Here the CDR3 DNA reads TGTGCCAGCAGCGGCGGACAGGGGGCGGGCTCTGGGGCCAACGTCCTGACTTTC. It is translated as CASSGGQGAGSGANVLTF.

The chain links TRBV30 to TRBJ1-2, with D hard to call. CDR1 GTSNPN and CDR2 SVGIG come from the germline V gene (reference sequence). The germline V and J ends were trimmed by 5 bases and 2 bases, with 9 bases remaining between them. The CDR3 loop spans 12 amino acids. CDR3 sequence (DNA): TGTGCCTGGGGGGTCAGAAACTATGGCTACACCTTC. It is translated as CAWGVRNYGYTF. The whole variable domain, filled in from reference TRBV30 and TRBJ1-2, reads SQTIHQWPATLVQPVGSPLSLECTVEGTSNPNLYWYRQAAGRGLQLLFYSVGIGQISSEVPQNLSASRPQDRQFILSSKKLLLSDSGFYLCAWGVRNYGYTFGSGTRLTVV.

The chain carries TRBV28 and TRBJ2-3; no clear D. Trimming pared 4 bases from V and 2 bases from J, leaving 10 bases between. CDR1 and CDR2 from the germline V gene are MDHEN and SYDVKM. This CDR3 comprises 14 residues. This CDR3 reads CASSSLLYTDTQYF. CDR3 bases: TGTGCCAGCAGTTCCCTTTTGTACACAGATACGCAGTATTTT.

This clone occurred once. V usage is TRBV18 and J usage is TRBJ2-1; D is uncertain. Deletions cut 3 bases from V and 7 bases from J, with 13 bases between. The CDR3 sequence is 14 residues long. Germline loops: CDR1 KGHSH, CDR2 LQKENI. The CDR3: CASSPVRLGNEQFF. The CDR3 region has the DNA TGTGCCAGCTCACCTGTCCGCTTGGGGAATGAGCAGTTCTTC.

This clone was counted between two and nine times. The chain links TRBV5-1 to TRBJ1-1; D possibly corresponds to TRBD1 (6 bases). The germline V gene has CDR1 SGHRS and CDR2 YFSETQ. This CDR3 has 15 residues. The V end lost 3 bases, the J end lost 1 base, and 13 bases lay between the germline ends. CDR3 in DNA: TGCGCCAGCAGCTGGACCGGGACATCGAACACTGAAGCTTTCTTT. This codes for CASSWTGTSNTEAFF.

The rearrangement joins TRBV6-5 to TRBJ2-1; 8 bases align to TRBD2. CDR3 length: 15 residues. J was trimmed by 6 bases and V by 8 bases; bases with no gene match: 12. Germline V gives CDR1 MNHEY, CDR2 SVGAGI. CDR3 amino acids: CASSPYGRGTNEQFF. CDR3 nucleotides: TGTGCCAGCTCCCCGTACGGGAGGGGGACCAATGAGCAGTTCTTC.

This chain uses TRBV6-1 with TRBJ1-5; TRBD1 agrees at 9 bases. From germline, CDR1 is MNHNS and CDR2 SASEGT. The CDR3 has 14 amino acids. J was trimmed by 5 bases and V by 4 bases; bases with no gene match: 3. CDR3 loop: CASSAGQGDQPQHF. For the CDR3, the DNA is TGTGCCAGCAGTGCGGGACAGGGCGATCAGCCCCAGCATTTT.

In regard to this clone: Other DNA sequences from this sample encode an identical CDR3 as well. The rearrangement joins TRBV7-6 to TRBJ1-3, with no clear D. V lost 5 bases to trimming and J lost 2 bases, with 10 bases between them. This CDR3 contains 14 residues. Germline CDR1 reads SGHVS; CDR2 reads FNYEAQ. The CDR3 loop is CASSPRRAGNTIYF. For the CDR3, the DNA is TGTGCCAGCAGCCCTCGACGCGCTGGAAACACCATATATTTT.

V is TRBV18 and J is TRBJ2-3; D unresolved. This CDR3 is 17 amino acids long. V was clipped by 0 bases and J by 1 base, with 14 bases between them. From germline, CDR1 is KGHSH and CDR2 LQKENI. The DNA of the CDR3 is TGTGCCAGCTCACCACCCGGGCTCGTTCCTGGCACAGATACGCAGTATTTT. It encodes CASSPPGLVPGTDTQYF.

The chain joins TRBV6-4 to TRBJ2-3; D perhaps matches TRBD2 (6 bases). The V end was cut by 8 bases, the J end by 4 bases, with 28 bases between. Germline CDR1 MRHNA, CDR2 SNTAGT. The CDR3 extends over 18 amino acids. The CDR3 loop reads CASYRGGTRLGQPDTQYF. DNA of the CDR3: TGTGCCAGCTACCGAGGCGGGACCCGACTAGGCCAGCCAGATACGCAGTATTTT.

The chain carries TRBV21-1 and TRBJ1-2. TRBV21-1 constitutes a pseudogene. The CDR3 runs 12 residues. The CDR3 DNA reads TGTGCCACGGCCCTTCCGAACTATGGCTACACCTTC. This codes for CATALPNYGYTF.

The J gene is TRBJ1-6, the V gene TRBV5-1; TRBD1 aligns across 7 bases. This CDR3 is 13 amino acids long. The germline gives CDR1 SGHRS, CDR2 YFSETQ. V was pared by 4 bases and J by 12 bases, with 7 bases of the junction left unmatched. The CDR3 DNA reads TGCGCCAGCAGCCTCGAGCAGGGGGGACCCCTCCACTTT. This translates into CASSLEQGGPLHF.

The V gene is TRBV9, the J gene TRBJ2-2; D unclear. V gave up 2 bases and J gave up 4 bases, with 12 bases separating them. The germline gives CDR1 SGDLS, CDR2 YYNGEE. The CDR3 length is 15 residues. The CDR3 DNA reads TGTGCCAGCAGCGTCTTTGCGGAACTCACCGGGGAGCTGTTTTTT. This translates into CASSVFAELTGELFF.

The chain is built from TRBV7-3 and TRBJ1-1, with D tentatively TRBD1 (5 bases). CDR1 SGHTA and CDR2 FQGTGA come from the germline V gene. Trimming cost V 0 bases and J 0 bases, with 14 bases left between them. CDR3 length: 17 amino acids. CDR3 coding DNA: TGTGCCAGCAGCTTAACCCCGGGGCAGATTATGAACACTGAAGCTTTCTTT. It codes for CASSLTPGQIMNTEAFF.

The V call is TRBV11-2, the J call TRBJ1-3; D unclear. From germline, CDR1 is SGHAT and CDR2 FQNNGV. The CDR3 loop spans 14 amino acids. The V end lost 2 bases, the J end lost 0 bases, and 5 bases lay between the germline ends. CDR3 amino acids: CASSLTLSGNTIYF. The CDR3 DNA sequence: TGTGCCAGCAGCTTAACCCTCTCTGGAAACACCATATATTTT.

CDR3 sequence: CASSVVSGPYEQYF. Written as DNA, the CDR3 is TGTGCCAGCAGTGTAGTTTCGGGCCCATACGAGCAGTACTTC. This chain joins TRBV6-1 and TRBJ2-7, with no clear D. Per germline, CDR1 MNHNS and CDR2 SASEGT. V was cut by 4 bases and J by 4 bases, with 14 bases left in between. CDR3 length: 14 residues.

The V call is TRBV4-2, the J call TRBJ1-1, with TRBD1 identical over 7 bases. The trim removed 5 bases at V and 1 base at J, leaving 7 bases unmatched. CDR1 and CDR2 from the germline V gene are LGHNA and YNFKEQ. This CDR3 is 15 amino acids long. The CDR3 bases are TGTGCCAGCAGCTCACAGACAGGGTCGAACACTGAAGCTTTCTTT. Residues: CASSSQTGSNTEAFF.

A single count supports this clone. This chain connects TRBV7-2 to TRBJ1-1; no clear D gene. CDR1 is SGHTA, CDR2 FQGNSA, per germline. V lost 3 bases and J 11 bases, leaving 22 bases between the germline ends. This CDR3 is built from 15 residues. In DNA, the CDR3 is TGTGCCAGCAGCTTGGAATCGGTGCCCCCCGTGCGGGCTTTCTTT. This translates into CASSLESVPPVRAFF.

The rearrangement links TRBV6-1 to TRBJ2-2; 10 nucleotides agree with TRBD1. This CDR3 is 15 amino acids long. Germline V gene data show CDR1 as MNHNS and CDR2 as SASEGT. V shed 6 bases, J shed 7 bases, and the junction held 8 bases outside the gene matches. The DNA of the CDR3 is TGTGCCAGCAGCACCGGGACAGGGGTTAACGGGGAGCTGTTTTTT. This sequence encodes CASSTGTGVNGELFF.